This T cell receptor beta chain was identified in a study of blood T cell repertoires in COVID-19. In the study overall: Nucleic acid was either cDNA or gDNA, and it came from T cells, B-cell-depleted T cells, or PBMCs.

Sequencing used immunoSEQ multiplex PCR; TCRdb keeps in-frame clones, though not all of them. Of hundreds of thousands of clones listed, 88% are singletons. Germline V gene data show CDR1 as SGHVS and CDR2 as FQNEAQ. The CDR3 sequence is 17 residues long. J gave up 5 bases and V 1 base, and 6 bases lay outside the gene matches. Participants' own reports of clinical history determined their cohort assignment. The chain links TRBV7-8 to TRBJ2-5, with 14 bases aligning to TRBD2. Sequencing was done on a sample of PBMCs or T cells enriched from blood (not recorded which). The receptor's source is a woman in her thirties who had recovered from COVID-19. CDR3 in amino acids: CASSLVSTSGGAETQYF. CDR3 nucleotides: TGTGCCAGCAGCTTAGTGTCGACTAGCGGGGGGGCGGAGACCCAGTACTTC.